Shown below are 25 T cell receptor beta chains from a single sample sequenced in a study of patients and donors after allogeneic stem cell transplantation. MiXCR was run by TCRdb on the RT-PCR reads, yielding one entry per CDR3 protein. The data contain fewer than 500,000 distinct CDR3 sequences, approximately 16% of them singletons. Sequencing used blood, either unsorted or a sorted T cell fraction (not recorded which). The source is a human donor who was either an allogeneic HSCT recipient or a stem cell or donor lymphocyte infusion donor (not recorded which). It is not recorded whose cells these are; they may come from a transplant donor.

The chain couples TRBV24-1 to TRBJ1-1; D is perhaps TRBD1 (6 bases). The germline V gene has CDR1 KGHDR and CDR2 SFDVKD. V dropped 10 bases and J dropped 4 bases, with 9 bases sitting between them. The CDR3 is 11 amino acids. The CDR3 nucleotides are TGTGCCACTGCCAGGGGCACTGAAGCTTTCTTT. Protein sequence: CATARGTEAFF.

This clonotype has more than one count but fewer than ten. The V call is TRBV29-1, the J call TRBJ2-6, with D perhaps TRBD1 (5 bases). V was pared by 8 bases and J by 4 bases, with 18 bases between. Germline CDR1 is SQVTM and CDR2 is ANQGSEA. The CDR3 sequence is 15 residues long. CDR3 amino acids: CSTEVRDHGANVLTF. DNA for the CDR3: TGCAGCACCGAAGTCAGGGATCACGGGGCCAACGTCCTGACTTTC.

This clonotype was seen a handful of times. The chain links TRBV20-1 to TRBJ2-1; 7 bases line up with TRBD1. The CDR3 covers 14 residues. After removal of 6 bases from V and 7 bases from J, the junction contained 12 bases not matched to a gene. Looked up from germline, CDR1 is DFQATT and CDR2 is SNEGSKA (reference sequence). The CDR3, as DNA: TGCAGTGCCACCCGGGACAGTATTAGAAATGAGCAGTTCTTC. This translates into CSATRDSIRNEQFF.

This clonotype was counted between two and nine times. The chain employs TRBV5-4 and TRBJ2-2; TRBD2 matches 7 bases. V dropped 4 bases and J dropped 1; count of bases not matched to a gene: 7. This CDR3 has 16 residues. Germline V lookup: CDR1 SGHNT, CDR2 YYREEE (reference sequence). The CDR3 DNA reads TGTGCCAGCAGCCCCAAGACGGGGGGGAACACCGGGGAGCTGTTTTTT. Amino acids: CASSPKTGGNTGELFF.

The J gene is TRBJ1-2, the V gene TRBV5-6; D call uncertain. Germline CDR1 is SGHDT and CDR2 is YYEEEE. The CDR3 totals 14 residues. Between the trimmed V and J ends, which lost 0 bases and 6 bases, there was a span of 12 bases. The CDR3 here is CASSLGAPFDGYTF. Here the CDR3 DNA reads TGTGCCAGCAGCTTGGGGGCACCCTTTGATGGCTACACCTTC. Combining the CDR3 with reference TRBV5-6 and TRBJ1-2 gives the whole variable domain DAGVTQSPTHLIKTRGQQVTLRCSPKSGHDTVSWYQQALGQGPQFIFQYYEEEERQRGNFPDRFSGHQFPNYSSELNVNALLLGDSALYLCASSLGAPFDGYTFGSGTRLTVV.

This chain links TRBV7-6 with TRBJ2-7; D gene ambiguous. Germline CDR1 reads SGHVS; CDR2 reads FNYEAQ. V was pared by 2 bases and J by 5 bases, with 13 bases between. The CDR3 is 14 amino acids. The CDR3 loop reads CASSLYGHQDEQYF. CDR3 nucleotides: TGTGCCAGCAGCTTATATGGGCACCAGGACGAGCAGTACTTC.

In this sample, this clonotype turned up many times. The chain has TRBV24-1 and TRBJ2-2; D remains ambiguous. V was shortened by 2 bases and J by 7 bases, with 13 bases between the two germline ends. The CDR3 consists of 15 residues. CDR1 and CDR2 from the germline V gene are KGHDR and SFDVKD. The CDR3 sequence is CATSDYPGYGGELFF. CDR3 sequence (DNA): TGTGCCACCAGTGATTATCCAGGCTATGGCGGGGAGCTGTTTTTT.

In this sample, this clonotype turned up a few times. The chain combines TRBV9 with TRBJ2-5; 10 bases match TRBD2. CDR3 length: 14 residues. Unmatched junction bases numbered 0, after V lost 2 bases and J lost 2 bases. Germline V lookup: CDR1 SGDLS, CDR2 YYNGEE. The CDR3 is CASSVTSGQETQYF. The CDR3 bases are TGTGCCAGCAGCGTGACTAGCGGGCAAGAGACCCAGTACTTC.

This clonotype was counted only a few times. The V gene is TRBV20-1, the J gene TRBJ1-1, with 8 bases lining up with TRBD1. Germline trimming cut 6 bases from V and 2 bases from J; bases unmatched to any gene: 5. CDR1 and CDR2 (germline): DFQATT, SNEGSKA (reference sequence). CDR3 length equals 13 residues. The DNA of the CDR3 is TGCAGTGCCGGGACAGGCAGCAACACTGAAGCTTTCTTT. Amino acid sequence: CSAGTGSNTEAFF.

The chain uses TRBV20-1 and TRBJ2-3; no reliable D call. Per the germline V gene, CDR1 is DFQATT and CDR2 is SNEGSKA (reference sequence). Trimming removed 5 bases from V and 5 bases from J, with 17 bases in between. CDR3 length equals 14 residues. The CDR3 here is CSARLLGPGDTQYF. The CDR3 region has the DNA TGCAGTGCTCGACTGTTAGGACCGGGAGATACGCAGTATTTT.

CDR3 residues: CATSDSYLETQYF. The CDR3 DNA sequence: TGTGCCACCAGTGATTCCTACTTGGAGACCCAGTACTTC. The rearrangement links TRBV24-1 to TRBJ2-5; D not resolved. V was trimmed by 2 bases and J by 5 bases, leaving 8 bases between them. This CDR3 spans 13 amino acids. The germline gives CDR1 KGHDR, CDR2 SFDVKD.

This clonotype has at least ten counts. CDR3 residues: CSATRTFRDTVNQPQHF. The CDR3 coding sequence is TGCAGTGCTACCAGGACATTCCGGGACACTGTCAATCAGCCCCAGCATTTT. The genes are TRBV20-1 and TRBJ1-5, with D maybe TRBD1 (6 bases). CDR1 and CDR2 from the germline V gene are DFQATT and SNEGSKA (reference sequence). V was cut by 4 bases and J by 3 bases, with 22 bases left in between. The CDR3 is 17 amino acids.

This chain connects TRBV6-1 to TRBJ2-1, with 10 bases lining up with TRBD2. Germline loops: CDR1 MNHNS, CDR2 SASEGT. The ends lost 6 bases at V and 5 bases at J; junction bases unmatched: 10. The CDR3 is 16 residues long. As DNA, the CDR3 is TGTGCCAGCAGGCCCCTCGGGACTAGCGTCCACAATGAGCAGTTCTTC. It is translated as CASRPLGTSVHNEQFF.

This clonotype was counted many times. The V and J genes are TRBV27 and TRBJ1-3, with TRBD1 as a possible D gene (6 bases). The CDR3 loop spans 15 amino acids. The germline CDR1 and CDR2 sequences are MNHEY and SMNVEV (reference sequence). V was shortened by 8 bases and J by 0 bases, with 14 bases between the two germline ends. CDR3 sequence: CASQDSSISGNTIYF. CDR3 bases: TGTGCCAGCCAGGACAGCTCGATCTCTGGAAACACCATATATTTT.

This clonotype was detected many times. The V and J genes are TRBV6-5 and TRBJ1-1; a possible D gene is TRBD1 (6 bases). The V end lost 5 bases, the J end lost 4 bases, and 8 bases lay between the germline ends. This CDR3 is 12 amino acids long. Per the germline V gene, CDR1 is MNHEY and CDR2 is SVGAGI. As DNA, the CDR3 is TGTGCCAGCAGTACAGGGATCACTGAAGCTTTCTTT. As protein: CASSTGITEAFF.

The sample holds a few counts of this clonotype. The chain has TRBV18 and TRBJ2-1; 9 bases are a match to TRBD1. The CDR3 is made up of 15 amino acids. With V trimmed by 4 bases and J by 3 bases, 4 bases remained unmatched. Germline CDR1 reads KGHSH; CDR2 reads LQKENI. The CDR3 loop reads CASSQRQGGYNEQFF. CDR3 nucleotide sequence: TGTGCCAGCTCACAACGACAGGGGGGCTACAATGAGCAGTTCTTC.

The genes are TRBV19 and TRBJ2-1; 11 nucleotides match TRBD1. The CDR3 is 13 amino acids. The V gene's germline CDR1 is LNHDA and CDR2 SQIVND (reference sequence). Trimming removed 10 bases from V and 5 bases from J; junction bases left unmatched: 4. The CDR3 spells CATRDRGNNEQFF. The CDR3 region has the DNA TGTGCCACTAGGGACAGGGGGAACAATGAGCAGTTCTTC.

The chain has TRBV5-5 and TRBJ2-7; no definite D call. The germline CDR1 and CDR2 sequences are SGHKS and YYEKEE (reference sequence). V lost 0 bases to trimming and J lost 3 bases, with 13 bases between them. This CDR3 spans 15 amino acids. CDR3: CASSLAPYPIYEQYF. The CDR3 DNA reads as TGTGCCAGCAGCTTGGCGCCTTACCCTATCTACGAGCAGTACTTC.

The genes are TRBV11-2 and TRBJ2-2; 10 nucleotides line up with TRBD2. V trimming: 0 bases; J trimming: 1 base; junction bases outside the gene matches: 11. The CDR3 spans 20 residues. From germline, CDR1 is SGHAT and CDR2 FQNNGV. The CDR3 sequence is CASSLDLFGSGGENTGELFF. DNA for the CDR3: TGTGCCAGCAGCTTAGATCTGTTTGGAAGCGGGGGGGAGAACACCGGGGAGCTGTTTTTT. The entire variable domain, with the rest obtained from reference TRBV11-2 and TRBJ2-2, is as follows: EAGVAQSPRYKIIEKRQSVAFWCNPISGHATLYWYQQILGQGPKLLIQFQNNGVVDDSQLPKDRFSAERLKGVDSTLKIQPAKLEDSAVYLCASSLDLFGSGGENTGELFFGEGSRLTVL.

V is TRBV7-2 and J is TRBJ2-5; tentative D call: TRBD2 (6 bases). Between the trimmed V and J ends, which lost 0 bases and 2 bases, there was a span of 10 bases. CDR3 size: 15 residues. Germline V gene data show CDR1 as SGHTA and CDR2 as FQGNSA. For the CDR3, the DNA is TGTGCCAGCAGCTTAGCGGACTACCGGCAAGAGACCCAGTACTTC. Amino acid sequence: CASSLADYRQETQYF. Combining the CDR3 with reference TRBV7-2 and TRBJ2-5 gives the whole variable domain GAGVSQSPSNKVTEKGKDVELRCDPISGHTALYWYRQSLGQGLEFLIYFQGNSAPDKSGLPSDRFSAERTGGSVSTLTIQRTQQEDSAVYLCASSLADYRQETQYFGPGTRLLVL.

This clonotype has just a few counts. DNA of the CDR3: TGTGCCAGCAGTGATCGGCAGAATTCCGAGCAGTACTTC. Amino acid sequence: CASSDRQNSEQYF. This chain joins TRBV6-1 and TRBJ2-7; D call uncertain. Trimming took 3 bases from V and 6 from J, leaving 12 bases between them. The CDR3 is 13 amino acids. Germline V gives CDR1 MNHNS, CDR2 SASEGT.

This clonotype was counted many times. The chain uses TRBV24-1 and TRBJ1-2; TRBD1 aligns across 7 bases. CDR1 and CDR2 (germline): KGHDR, SFDVKD. V lost 2 bases and J lost 4; bases outside the gene matches: 3. CDR3 length equals 14 residues. In DNA, the CDR3 is TGTGCCACCAGTGATTCCGGGACAGTCTATGGCTACACCTTC. This codes for CATSDSGTVYGYTF.

This clonotype was observed a handful of times. The chain employs TRBV30 and TRBJ1-2, with D uncertain. The length of the CDR3 is 11 residues. The germline CDR1 and CDR2 sequences are GTSNPN and SVGIG (reference sequence). V shed 4 bases and J shed 6 bases, with 9 bases lying between them. The CDR3 DNA follows: TGTGCCTGGAAGGAGTTCGATGGCTACACCTTC. Protein sequence: CAWKEFDGYTF.

V usage is TRBV6-5 and J usage is TRBJ2-6; D is unresolved. Germline V CDR1 and CDR2: MNHEY, SVGAGI. The CDR3 loop spans 17 amino acids. The V end lost 4 bases, the J end lost 0 bases, and 13 bases lay between the germline ends. CDR3 bases: TGTGCCAGCAGTTCCCCTCGAGGAGTCTCTGGGGCCAACGTCCTGACTTTC. The encoded protein is CASSSPRGVSGANVLTF.

This clonotype showed up just a few times. The chain uses TRBV29-1 and TRBJ1-4; D gene ambiguous. CDR3 length equals 14 residues. Germline V gene lookup returns CDR1 SQVTM and CDR2 ANQGSEA. Deletions cut 4 bases from V and 0 bases from J, with 9 bases between. The CDR3 DNA follows: TGCAGCGTTGTTGCGGGAACAACTAATGAAAAACTGTTTTTT. This codes for CSVVAGTTNEKLFF.